This TCR beta chain came from a study of PD-1 blockade in classical Hodgkin lymphoma. The ends lost 4 bases at V and 8 bases at J; junction bases unmatched: 10. CDR1 is MNHEY, CDR2 SMNVEV, per germline (reference sequence). CDR3 size: 16 residues. Using immunoSEQ multiplex PCR, the repertoire was profiled, and TCRdb retains in-frame clones only, with some absent. The sample lists 21,000 or so clones, roughly 70% seen once, with about a fifth in the top ten. General study findings and limits: Before treatment, complete responders showed about the same diversity as newly diagnosed patients. Diminished baseline TCR diversity has been reported in newly diagnosed patients relative to healthy donors. No one has yet defined what causes the repertoire differences, which may be disease activity or prior therapy.

Every patient had relapsed following autologous stem cell transplantation, and cohorts differed in brentuximab vedotin exposure. The best responses consisted of complete response, partial response or progressive disease. About this clone itself: Its specificity is unknown.

The sequence came from a human donor with classical Hodgkin lymphoma. The chain carries TRBV27 and TRBJ2-1; TRBD2 agrees at 11 bases. Sequenced material: peripheral blood mononuclear cells (PBMCs), taken at baseline. CDR3 loop: CASSSDLSGRAHEQFF. The CDR3 DNA is TGTGCCAGCAGTTCCGACCTTAGCGGGAGGGCCCATGAGCAGTTCTTC.